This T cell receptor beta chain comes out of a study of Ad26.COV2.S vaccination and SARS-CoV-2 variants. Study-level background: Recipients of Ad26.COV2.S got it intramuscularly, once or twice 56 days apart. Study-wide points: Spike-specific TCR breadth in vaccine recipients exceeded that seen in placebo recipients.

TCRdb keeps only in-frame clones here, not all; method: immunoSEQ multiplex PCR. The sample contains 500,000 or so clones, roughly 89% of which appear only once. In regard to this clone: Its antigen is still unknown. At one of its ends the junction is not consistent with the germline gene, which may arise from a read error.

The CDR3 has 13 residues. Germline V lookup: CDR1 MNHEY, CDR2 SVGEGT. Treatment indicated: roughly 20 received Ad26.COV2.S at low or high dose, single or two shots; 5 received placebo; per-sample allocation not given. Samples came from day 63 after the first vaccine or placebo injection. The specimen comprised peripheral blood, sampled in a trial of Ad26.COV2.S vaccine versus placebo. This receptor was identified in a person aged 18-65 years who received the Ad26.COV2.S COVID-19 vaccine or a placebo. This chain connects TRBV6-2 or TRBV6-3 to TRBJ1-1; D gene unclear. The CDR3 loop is CASSGPVPSATVF. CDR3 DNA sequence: TGTGCCAGCAGTGGCCCCGTGCCTTCCGCTACTGTCTTT.